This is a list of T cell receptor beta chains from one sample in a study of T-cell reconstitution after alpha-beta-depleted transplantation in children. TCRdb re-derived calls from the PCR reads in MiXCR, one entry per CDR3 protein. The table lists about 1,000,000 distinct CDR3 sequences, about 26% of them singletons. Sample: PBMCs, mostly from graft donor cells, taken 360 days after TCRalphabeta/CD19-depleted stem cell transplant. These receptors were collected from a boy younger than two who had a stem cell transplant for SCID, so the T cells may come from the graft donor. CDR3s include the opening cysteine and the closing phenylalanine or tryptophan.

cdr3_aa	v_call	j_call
CASSYSLTLYSNQPQHF	TRBV6-2/TRBV6-3	TRBJ1-5
CAGSRDFRTDTQYF	TRBV5-1	TRBJ2-3
CATSDQDIYNEQFF	TRBV24-1	TRBJ2-1
CSVGGLQGASYNEQFF	TRBV29-1	TRBJ2-1
CASSYSGGLYYEQYF	TRBV6-5	TRBJ2-7
CASSIKTGLAGGRSYNEQFF	TRBV11-2	TRBJ2-1
CASRPQGGVNTEAFF	TRBV12-3/TRBV12-4	TRBJ1-1
CASSSDSTSKTNNEQFF	TRBV11-2	TRBJ2-1
CASSQDHYNEQFF	TRBV3-1	TRBJ2-1
CASSLVPGGETQYF	TRBV5-5	TRBJ2-5
CASTSVRATDTQYF	TRBV5-1	TRBJ2-3
CASSLAPLRDEQFF	TRBV5-1	TRBJ2-1
CASSFSRPDTQYF	TRBV7-2	TRBJ2-3
CSAGDRARDEKLFF	TRBV20-1	TRBJ1-4
CASSNPRQGANEQFF	TRBV5-1	TRBJ2-1
CASSLGNRSGANVLTF	TRBV5-1	TRBJ2-6
CSARDPSGGSTDTQYF	TRBV20-1	TRBJ2-3
CASSQERSRPSTDTQYF	TRBV4-1	TRBJ2-3
CASSPGAGINTDTQYF	TRBV5-1	TRBJ2-3
CRPRQGAMGYTF	TRBV20-1	TRBJ1-2
CASSQGMSRGYTGELFF	TRBV3-1	TRBJ2-2
CASSLNRGGSYEQYF	TRBV5-1	TRBJ2-7
CASARGGPNTGELFF	TRBV11-3	TRBJ2-2
CASSLASGGASTDTQYF	TRBV12-3/TRBV12-4	TRBJ2-3
CASSFNFGFSGDRGVEKLFF	TRBV7-8	TRBJ1-4
CASSQEMRDVGADTQYF	TRBV14	TRBJ2-3
CASSFPPQLADPTDTQYF	TRBV28	TRBJ2-3
CATGGQGTTNYGYTF	TRBV28	TRBJ1-2
CASSLGFRLDGLPYEQYF	TRBV27	TRBJ2-7
CASSYKGPTEAFF	TRBV6-2/TRBV6-3	TRBJ1-1
CASSLVLVGLAGGSYNEQFF	TRBV11-2	TRBJ2-1
CAGSSGGIPNTGELFF	TRBV28	TRBJ2-2
CASSPEVVPSQVQETQYF	TRBV7-9	TRBJ2-5
CASSTGDSISTDTQYF	TRBV5-1	TRBJ2-3
CASSGPGQGLGKLFF	TRBV12-3/TRBV12-4	TRBJ1-4
CASSSSSLYQETQYF	TRBV12-3/TRBV12-4	TRBJ2-5
CSAWGSDTPSGYEQYF	TRBV20-1	TRBJ2-7
CASSQVEARTEAFF	TRBV4-2	TRBJ1-1
CSVGGAVNTGELFF	TRBV29-1	TRBJ2-2
CASSQGGTGHNEQFF	TRBV7-3	TRBJ2-1
CASRIGAGRSQPQHF	TRBV28	TRBJ1-5